The T cell receptor beta chain described here comes from a study of blood T cell repertoires in COVID-19. Generated by immunoSEQ multiplex PCR, the TCRdb table keeps only in-frame clones and is missing some. The table shows approximately 190,000 clones, with approximately 90% occurring only once. With V trimmed by 4 bases and J by 10 bases, 11 bases remained unmatched. Germline V CDR1 and CDR2: MDHEN, SYDVKM. CDR3 length: 15 residues. The V gene is TRBV28, the J gene TRBJ1-4; 8 bases are a match to TRBD1. This clonotype originated in a woman aged 40 to 50 in a cohort exposed to, infected with or recovered from COVID-19 (not recorded which). Sequencing was performed on PBMCs or T cells enriched from blood (not recorded which). The CDR3 DNA follows: TGTGCCAGCAGTTCTCCAGGGGGCCAGAGCGGAAAACTGTTTTTT. Amino acids: CASSSPGGQSGKLFF.